The 10 T cell receptor beta chains reported below all come from one sample, sequenced in a study of monozygotic twins with inflammatory bowel disease. TCRdb reworked the 5' RACE reads into one entry per CDR3 protein, no DNA. The sample table includes approximately 330,000 distinct CDR3 sequences. The sequenced material came from blood. The receptor source for this set is a human donor with ulcerative colitis or Crohn's disease, or a healthy co-twin of an affected twin (not recorded which).

The CDR3 sequence: CASSQARSGHNEQFF. The J gene is TRBJ2-1, the V gene TRBV4-1; TCRdb calls TRBD2, which cannot be checked without DNA. Germline-derived CDR1 and CDR2 are MGHRA and YSYEKL. This CDR3 is 15 amino acids long.

The chain uses TRBV15 and TRBJ2-2. CDR3 length: 16 amino acids. Germline CDR1 reads LNHNV; CDR2 reads YYDKDF (reference sequence). The CDR3 sequence is CATSRDKKGNTGELFF.

The V call is TRBV2, the J call TRBJ1-6; TCRdb names TRBD1, which stays unverified in the absence of DNA. The V gene's germline CDR1 is SNHLY and CDR2 FYNNEI. CDR3 length: 15 amino acids. The CDR3: CASSQILGGASPLHF.

This chain links TRBV28 with TRBJ1-3. The CDR3 is 16 amino acids. Germline CDR1 MDHEN, CDR2 SYDVKM. The chain's CDR3 is CASSLFFSYSGNTIYF.

V usage is TRBV5-1 and J usage is TRBJ2-2. The CDR3 is made up of 15 amino acids. Germline CDR1 and CDR2: SGHRS and YFSETQ. CDR3 protein: CASSLRPENTGELFF.

V gene TRBV28 combines with J gene TRBJ1-6; TCRdb proposes TRBD1, but this gene call is untestable without DNA. The length of the CDR3 is 16 residues. Germline V gene sequence: CDR1 MDHEN, CDR2 SYDVKM. The CDR3 here is CASSLQGPAYNSPLHF.

The V call is TRBV15, the J call TRBJ2-1; TCRdb lists TRBD2, though no DNA is available to test this call. Germline CDR1 LNHNV, CDR2 YYDKDF (reference sequence). The CDR3 spans 14 residues. The CDR3 sequence is CATSRDGSYNEQFF.

CDR3 amino acids: CASSLDPGTGGQETQYF. The rearrangement uses TRBV5-1 and TRBJ2-5; TCRdb reports TRBD1, a call that lacks DNA to check it against. The germline V gene encodes CDR1 SGHRS and CDR2 YFSETQ. The CDR3 length is 17 residues.

The chain is built from TRBV20-1 and TRBJ1-2; TCRdb returns TRBD1, unconfirmable since there is no DNA. Germline-derived CDR1 and CDR2 are DFQATT and SNEGSKA (reference sequence). This CDR3 comprises 13 residues. CDR3 amino acids: CSAPDRASYGYTF.

The rearrangement links TRBV18 to TRBJ1-5. CDR1 is KGHSH, CDR2 LQKENI, per germline. CDR3 length: 13 residues. CDR3 sequence: CASSPPDNQPQHF.